This TCR beta chain was captured by sequencing in a study of identifying expanded T cells in peripheral blood. Overall study results and limits: Variance in clone template counts between approximately two-week samples significantly increased with total template count across all healthy donors. Over two and four weeks, about 15 and 19 clones changed, versus approximately 1.1 between replicates.

Healthy donors had no documented immune events, such as infections, while sampled. The data were produced by immunoSEQ multiplex PCR, yet TCRdb's version contains in-frame clones alone and is incomplete. The table has 95,000 to 100,000 clones, approximately 90% seen once. V lost 0 bases and J 0 bases, leaving 8 bases between the germline ends. This CDR3 contains 16 residues. Germline loops: CDR1 LGHNA, CDR2 YNFKEQ. To note about this clone: Its target is not known.

The source is a person aged 18 to 70 in good health. The sequenced material came from blood. The chain couples TRBV4-2 to TRBJ1-4; D gene ambiguous. CDR3 sequence reads: CASSQDWGATNEKLFF. The CDR3 nucleotides read TGTGCCAGCAGCCAAGATTGGGGTGCAACTAATGAAAAACTGTTTTTT.